The 5 T cell receptor beta chains below all came from one sample that was sequenced in a study of chemoradiotherapy in HPV16-positive cancers. Measured with immunoSEQ multiplex PCR; TCRdb has only the in-frame clones, and not every one. The table includes 3,000 to 4,000 clones, 75% to 90% detected once. This specimen was tumor tissue, taken from a patient who underwent chemoradiotherapy. These receptors all stem from a human donor with HPV-associated anogenital cancer.

V and J are TRBV10-3 and TRBJ2-1; possible D gene TRBD2, 6 bases. Germline V gives CDR1 ENHRY, CDR2 SYGVKD. CDR3 length: 13 amino acids. Trimming removed 4 bases at V and 6 bases at J, with 10 bases between. The CDR3, as DNA: TGTGCCATCAGTGGAGAGACTAGCAATGAGCAGTTCTTC. Encoded protein: CAISGETSNEQFF.

This clone was detected only a few times. The V and J genes are TRBV7-9 and TRBJ1-2; 7 bases agree with TRBD1. The trim removed 5 bases at V and 7 bases at J, leaving 7 bases unmatched. The germline V gene has CDR1 SEHNR and CDR2 FQNEAQ (reference sequence). The CDR3 extends over 13 amino acids. CDR3 in amino acids: CASSDTGVFGYTF. The CDR3 bases are TGTGCCAGCAGCGACACAGGGGTCTTTGGCTACACCTTC.

This clone came up a few times. The chain couples TRBV30 to TRBJ2-2; 8 nucleotides match TRBD1. The length of the CDR3 is 14 residues. V shed 5 bases, J shed 5 bases, and the junction held 7 bases outside the gene matches. Germline V gene sequence: CDR1 GTSNPN, CDR2 SVGIG (reference sequence). CDR3 loop: CAWSSGQVTGELFF. The CDR3 DNA reads TGTGCCTGGTCCTCGGGACAGGTGACCGGGGAGCTGTTTTTT. Variable domain in full (rest from reference TRBV30 and TRBJ2-2): SQTIHQWPATLVQPVGSPLSLECTVEGTSNPNLYWYRQAAGRGLQLLFYSVGIGQISSEVPQNLSASRPQDRQFILSSKKLLLSDSGFYLCAWSSGQVTGELFFGEGSRLTVL.

The chain employs TRBV9 and TRBJ2-1; D remains ambiguous. This CDR3 spans 14 amino acids. The germline gives CDR1 SGDLS, CDR2 YYNGEE. V dropped 0 bases and J dropped 6 bases, with 10 bases sitting between them. The CDR3 DNA reads TGTGCCAGCAGCGTAGGGCCAAACCTCAATGAGCAGTTCTTC. Encoded protein: CASSVGPNLNEQFF.

The rearrangement joins TRBV9 to TRBJ2-3; TRBD2 aligns across 13 bases. Germline CDR1 SGDLS, CDR2 YYNGEE. This CDR3 has 18 residues. With V trimmed by 4 bases and J by 3 bases, 11 bases remained unmatched. CDR3 sequence (DNA): TGTGCCAGCAGCCCCAGGACTAGCGGGGGAGCGAGAACAGATACGCAGTATTTT. Translated: CASSPRTSGGARTDTQYF.